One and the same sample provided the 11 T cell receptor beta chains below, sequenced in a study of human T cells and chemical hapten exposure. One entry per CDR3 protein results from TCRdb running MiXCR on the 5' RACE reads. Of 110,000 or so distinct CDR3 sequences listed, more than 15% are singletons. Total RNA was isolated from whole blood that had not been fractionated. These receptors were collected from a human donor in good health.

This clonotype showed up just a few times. CDR3 DNA sequence: TGTGCCAGCAGCTCGACTAGATACCCCTACGAGCAGTACTTC. Protein: CASSSTRYPYEQYF. This rearrangement joins TRBV11-1 to TRBJ2-7, with a weak D call TRBD2 (6 bases). Germline CDR1 is SGHAT and CDR2 is FQDESV (reference sequence). Trimming stripped 4 bases from V and 2 bases from J, with 12 bases between. The CDR3 sequence is 14 residues long.

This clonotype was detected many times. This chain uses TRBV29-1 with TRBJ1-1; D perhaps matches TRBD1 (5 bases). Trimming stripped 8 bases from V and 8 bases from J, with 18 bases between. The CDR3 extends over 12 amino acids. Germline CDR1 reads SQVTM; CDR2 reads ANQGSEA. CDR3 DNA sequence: TGCAGCATTAGCGGGGGGTCGGGGGAAGCTTTCTTT. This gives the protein CSISGGSGEAFF.

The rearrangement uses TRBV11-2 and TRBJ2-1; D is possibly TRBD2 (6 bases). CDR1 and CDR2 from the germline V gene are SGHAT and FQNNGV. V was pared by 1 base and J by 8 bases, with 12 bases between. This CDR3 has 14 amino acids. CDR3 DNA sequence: TGTGCCAGCAGCTTAGCGGGAGTGTTCTATGAGCAGTTCTTC. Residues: CASSLAGVFYEQFF.

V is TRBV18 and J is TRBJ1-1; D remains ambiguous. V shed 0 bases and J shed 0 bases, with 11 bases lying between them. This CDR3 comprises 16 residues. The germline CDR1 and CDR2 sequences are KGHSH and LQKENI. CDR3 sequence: CASSPPEKGLNTEAFF. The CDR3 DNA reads TGTGCCAGCTCACCACCCGAGAAAGGGTTGAACACTGAAGCTTTCTTT.

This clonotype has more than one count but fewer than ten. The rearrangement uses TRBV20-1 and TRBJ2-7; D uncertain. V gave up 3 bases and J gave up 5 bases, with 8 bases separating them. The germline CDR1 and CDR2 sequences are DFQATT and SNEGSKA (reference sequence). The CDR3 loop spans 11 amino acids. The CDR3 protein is CSASYYDEQYF. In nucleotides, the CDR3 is TGCAGTGCTAGCTACTACGACGAGCAGTACTTC.

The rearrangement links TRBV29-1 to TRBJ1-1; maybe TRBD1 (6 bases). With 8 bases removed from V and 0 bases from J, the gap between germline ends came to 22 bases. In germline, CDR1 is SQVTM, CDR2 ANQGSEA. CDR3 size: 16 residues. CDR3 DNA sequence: TGCAGCATTGGGGCGGTGGTGGGGGCGATGAACACTGAAGCTTTCTTT. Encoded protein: CSIGAVVGAMNTEAFF.

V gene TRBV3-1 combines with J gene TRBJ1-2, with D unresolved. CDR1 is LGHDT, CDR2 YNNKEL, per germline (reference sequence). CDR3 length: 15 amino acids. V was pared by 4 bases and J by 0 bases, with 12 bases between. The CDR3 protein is CASSRIPDTNYGYTF. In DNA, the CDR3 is TGTGCCAGCAGCCGCATTCCGGATACTAACTATGGCTACACCTTC.

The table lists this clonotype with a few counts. The CDR3 DNA sequence: TGCAGTGCCACGACAGGGAGCTCCTACAATGAGCAGTTCTTC. Translating gives CSATTGSSYNEQFF. The chain links TRBV20-1 to TRBJ2-1, with 7 nucleotides matching TRBD1. The germline CDR1 and CDR2 sequences are DFQATT and SNEGSKA (reference sequence). Trimming cost V 6 bases and J 0 bases; bases outside gene matches: 5. This CDR3 spans 14 amino acids.

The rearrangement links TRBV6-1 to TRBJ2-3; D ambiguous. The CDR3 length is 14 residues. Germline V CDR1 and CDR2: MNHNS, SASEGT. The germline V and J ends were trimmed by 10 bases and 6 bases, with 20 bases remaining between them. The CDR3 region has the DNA TGTGCCATCCTCAGGACCACGACTTATGATACGCAGTATTTT. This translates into CAILRTTTYDTQYF.

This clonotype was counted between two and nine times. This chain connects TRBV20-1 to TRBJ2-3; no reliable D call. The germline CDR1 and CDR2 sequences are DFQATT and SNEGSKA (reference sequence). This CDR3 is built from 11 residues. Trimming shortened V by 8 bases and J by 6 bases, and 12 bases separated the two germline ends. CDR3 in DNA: TGCAGTCCCACAGTTGGGGATACGCAGTATTTT. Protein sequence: CSPTVGDTQYF.

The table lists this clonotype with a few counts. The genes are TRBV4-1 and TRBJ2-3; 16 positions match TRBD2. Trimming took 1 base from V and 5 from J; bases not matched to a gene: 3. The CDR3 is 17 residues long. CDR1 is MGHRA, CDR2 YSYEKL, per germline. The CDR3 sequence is CASSQAGLAGGRDTQYF. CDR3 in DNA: TGCGCCAGCAGCCAAGCGGGACTAGCGGGAGGGCGAGATACGCAGTATTTT.